The next 3 T cell receptor beta chains were all read from a single sample in a study of OX40 agonist ivuxolimab in advanced cancers. The assay was immunoSEQ multiplex PCR, and TCRdb's table has in-frame clones only and misses some. The sample lists 25,000 to 40,000 clones, 80% to 85% seen once, with approximately 20% in the top ten. Source: CD4+ or CD8+ T cells sorted from blood, taken in a trial of the OX40 agonist ivuxolimab. All receptors derive from an adult with an advanced solid tumor such as melanoma, head and neck, liver or kidney cancer.

This chain joins TRBV5-1 and TRBJ1-1, with 9 bases matching TRBD1. CDR1 and CDR2 (germline): SGHRS, YFSETQ. V was clipped by 1 base and J by 5 bases; unmatched bases: 15. The CDR3 has 18 amino acids. CDR3 protein: CASSLNPGQGGLETEAFF. As DNA, the CDR3 is TGCGCCAGCAGCTTGAATCCGGGACAGGGAGGCCTGGAAACTGAAGCTTTCTTT.

This chain connects TRBV7-9 to TRBJ2-7; TRBD1 might be the D (5 bases). The CDR3 is made up of 13 amino acids. Germline CDR1 reads SEHNR; CDR2 reads FQNEAQ (reference sequence). V was pared by 1 base and J by 3 bases, with 7 bases between. CDR3 amino acids: CASSLGTNYEQYF. The CDR3 region has the DNA TGTGCCAGCAGCTTAGGGACAAACTACGAGCAGTACTTC.

This chain links TRBV19 with TRBJ2-3; TRBD1 aligns across 8 bases. Germline V gives CDR1 LNHDA, CDR2 SQIVND (reference sequence). Unmatched junction bases numbered 12, after V lost 6 bases and J lost 4 bases. The CDR3 runs to 16 residues. CDR3 amino acids: CASSSLTGAVADTQYF. CDR3 sequence (DNA): TGTGCCAGTAGCTCGTTGACAGGGGCTGTTGCAGATACGCAGTATTTT.